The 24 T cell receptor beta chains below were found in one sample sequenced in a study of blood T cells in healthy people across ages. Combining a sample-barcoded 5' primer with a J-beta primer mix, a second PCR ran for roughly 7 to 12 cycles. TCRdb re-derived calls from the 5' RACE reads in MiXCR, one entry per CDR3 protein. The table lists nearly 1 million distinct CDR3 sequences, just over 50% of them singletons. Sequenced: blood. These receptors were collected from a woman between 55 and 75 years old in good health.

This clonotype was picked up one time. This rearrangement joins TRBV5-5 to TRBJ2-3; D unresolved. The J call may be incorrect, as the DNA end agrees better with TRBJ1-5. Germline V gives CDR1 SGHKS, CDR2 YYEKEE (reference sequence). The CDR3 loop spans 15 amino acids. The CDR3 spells CASSSETGRTDTQHF. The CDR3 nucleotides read TGTGCCAGCAGCTCCGAAACGGGTCGCACAGATACGCAGCATTTT.

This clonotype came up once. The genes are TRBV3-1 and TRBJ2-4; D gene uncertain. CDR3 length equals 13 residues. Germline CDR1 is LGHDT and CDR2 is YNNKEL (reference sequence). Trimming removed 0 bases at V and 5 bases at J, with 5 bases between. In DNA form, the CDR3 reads TGTGCCAGCAGCCAAGATCTTCAAAACATTCAGTACTTC. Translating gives CASSQDLQNIQYF.

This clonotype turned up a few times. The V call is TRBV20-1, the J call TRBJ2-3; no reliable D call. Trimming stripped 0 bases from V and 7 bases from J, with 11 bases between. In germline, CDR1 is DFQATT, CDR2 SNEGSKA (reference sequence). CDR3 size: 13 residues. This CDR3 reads CSARDPLGYTQYF. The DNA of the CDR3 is TGCAGTGCTAGAGATCCCTTGGGATATACGCAGTATTTT.

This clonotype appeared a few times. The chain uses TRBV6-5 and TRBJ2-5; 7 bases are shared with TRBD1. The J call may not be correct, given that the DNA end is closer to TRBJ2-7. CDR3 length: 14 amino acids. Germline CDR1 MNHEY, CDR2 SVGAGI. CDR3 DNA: TGTGCCAGCAGTGCACAGACAGGGCCCTACGAGCAGTACTTC. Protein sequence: CASSAQTGPYEQYF.

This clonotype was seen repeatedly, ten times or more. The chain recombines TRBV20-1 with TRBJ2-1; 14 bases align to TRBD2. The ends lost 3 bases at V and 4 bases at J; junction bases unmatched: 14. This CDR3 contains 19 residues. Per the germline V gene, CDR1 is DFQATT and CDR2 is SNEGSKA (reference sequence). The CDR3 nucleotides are TGCAGTGCTAGGGGGCCCGGGACTAGCGGGAGCAAATTTTACAATGAGCAGTTCTTC. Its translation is CSARGPGTSGSKFYNEQFF.

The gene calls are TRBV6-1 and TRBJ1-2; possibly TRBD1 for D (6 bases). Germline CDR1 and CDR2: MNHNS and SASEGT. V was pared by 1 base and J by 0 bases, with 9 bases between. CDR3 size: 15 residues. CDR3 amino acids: CASSEVRTANYGYTF. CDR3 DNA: TGTGCCAGCAGTGAAGTACGGACAGCTAACTATGGCTACACCTTC.

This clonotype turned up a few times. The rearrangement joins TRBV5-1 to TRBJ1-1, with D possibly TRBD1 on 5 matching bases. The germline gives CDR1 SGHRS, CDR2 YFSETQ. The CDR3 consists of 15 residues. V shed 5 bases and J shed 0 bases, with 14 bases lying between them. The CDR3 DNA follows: TGCGCCAGCAGAAACCAAGGGACGGTGAACACTGAAGCTTTCTTT. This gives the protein CASRNQGTVNTEAFF. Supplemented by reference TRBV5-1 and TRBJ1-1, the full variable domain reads KAGVTQTPRYLIKTRGQQVTLSCSPISGHRSVSWYQQTPGQGLQFLFEYFSETQRNKGNFPGRFSGRQFSNSRSEMNVSTLELGDSALYLCASRNQGTVNTEAFFGQGTRLTVV.

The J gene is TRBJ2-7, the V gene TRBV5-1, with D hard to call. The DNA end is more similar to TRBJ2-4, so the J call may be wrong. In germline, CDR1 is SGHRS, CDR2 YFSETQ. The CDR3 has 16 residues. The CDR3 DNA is TGCGCCAGCAGAGAGACCGCTTCCTTGGGCAAAAACATTCAGTACTTC. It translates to CASRETASLGKNIQYF.

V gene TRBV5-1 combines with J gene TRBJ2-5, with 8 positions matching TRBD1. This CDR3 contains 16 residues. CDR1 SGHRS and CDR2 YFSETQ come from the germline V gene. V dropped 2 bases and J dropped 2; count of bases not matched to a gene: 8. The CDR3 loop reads CASSFGARTGQETQYF. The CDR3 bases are TGCGCCAGCAGCTTTGGGGCCCGGACAGGGCAAGAGACCCAGTACTTC.

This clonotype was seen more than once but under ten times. CDR3 DNA sequence: TGTGCCAGCAGTCCGACGGTTAGCAATCAGCCCCAGCATTTT. It encodes CASSPTVSNQPQHF. J is TRBJ1-5 and V is TRBV27; no clear D gene. This CDR3 spans 14 amino acids. Germline CDR1 reads MNHEY; CDR2 reads SMNVEV (reference sequence). The V end lost 5 bases, the J end lost 0 bases, and 8 bases lay between the germline ends.

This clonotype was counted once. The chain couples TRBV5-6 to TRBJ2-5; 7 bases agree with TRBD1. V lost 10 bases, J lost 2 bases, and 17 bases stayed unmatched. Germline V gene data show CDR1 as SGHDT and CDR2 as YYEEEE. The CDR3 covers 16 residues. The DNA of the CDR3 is TGTGCCGGATCCACCCTCGGCAGGGGGAAACAAGAGACCCAGTACTTC. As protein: CAGSTLGRGKQETQYF.

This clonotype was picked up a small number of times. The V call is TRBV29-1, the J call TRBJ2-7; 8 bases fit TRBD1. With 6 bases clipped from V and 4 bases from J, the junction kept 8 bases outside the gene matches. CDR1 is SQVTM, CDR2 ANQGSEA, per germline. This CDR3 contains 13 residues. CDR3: CSVHKTGAYEQYF. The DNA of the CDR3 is TGCAGCGTCCATAAGACAGGGGCATACGAGCAGTACTTC.

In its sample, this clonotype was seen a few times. In DNA, the CDR3 is TGTGCCACGACCAGCGGGAGGGCCGGAGATACGCAGTATTTT. This codes for CATTSGRAGDTQYF. The chain combines TRBV6-2 or TRBV6-3 with TRBJ2-3; TRBD2 matches at 10 bases. The CDR3 covers 14 residues. Germline V gives CDR1 MNHEY, CDR2 SVGEGT. The J segment lost 5 bases and the V segment lost 10 bases, leaving 9 bases of the junction unmatched.

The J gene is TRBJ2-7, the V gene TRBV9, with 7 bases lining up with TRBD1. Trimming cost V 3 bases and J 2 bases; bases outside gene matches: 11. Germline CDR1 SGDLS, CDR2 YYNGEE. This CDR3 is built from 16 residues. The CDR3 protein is CASSEGASWVTYEQYF. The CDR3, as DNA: TGTGCCAGCAGCGAGGGGGCATCCTGGGTCACCTACGAGCAGTACTTC.

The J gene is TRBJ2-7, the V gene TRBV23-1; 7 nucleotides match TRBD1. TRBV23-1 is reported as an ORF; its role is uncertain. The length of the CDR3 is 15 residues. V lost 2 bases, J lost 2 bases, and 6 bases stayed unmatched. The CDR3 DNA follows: TGCGCCAGCAGTCAAAAGGGACAGAAAACCTACGAGCAGTACTTC. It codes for CASSQKGQKTYEQYF.

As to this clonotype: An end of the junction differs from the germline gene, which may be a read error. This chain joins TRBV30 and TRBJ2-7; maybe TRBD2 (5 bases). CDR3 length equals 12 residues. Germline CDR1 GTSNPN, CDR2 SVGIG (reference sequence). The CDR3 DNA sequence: TGTGCCGGGAGCCTCGGAGCCTACGAGCAGTACTTC. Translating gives CAGSLGAYEQYF.

The CDR3 DNA reads as TGCAGTGCTCTTACTAGCGGTCGCACAGATACGCAGTATTTT. Translation: CSALTSGRTDTQYF. This rearrangement joins TRBV20-1 to TRBJ2-3; 8 bases fit TRBD2. This CDR3 has 14 residues. CDR1 and CDR2 from the germline V gene are DFQATT and SNEGSKA (reference sequence). J gave up 1 base and V 5 bases, and 5 bases lay outside the gene matches.

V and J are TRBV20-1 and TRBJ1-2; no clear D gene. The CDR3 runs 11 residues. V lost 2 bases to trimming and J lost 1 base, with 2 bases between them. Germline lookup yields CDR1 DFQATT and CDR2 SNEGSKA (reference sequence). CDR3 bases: TGCAGTGCTAGAAGTAACTATGGCTACACCTTC. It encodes CSARSNYGYTF.

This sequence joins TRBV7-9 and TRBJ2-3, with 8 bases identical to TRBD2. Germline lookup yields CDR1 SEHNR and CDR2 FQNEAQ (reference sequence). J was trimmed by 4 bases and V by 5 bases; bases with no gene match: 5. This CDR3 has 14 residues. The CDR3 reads CASSVSGSADTQYF. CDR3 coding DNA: TGTGCCAGCAGCGTCAGCGGGAGCGCAGATACGCAGTATTTT.

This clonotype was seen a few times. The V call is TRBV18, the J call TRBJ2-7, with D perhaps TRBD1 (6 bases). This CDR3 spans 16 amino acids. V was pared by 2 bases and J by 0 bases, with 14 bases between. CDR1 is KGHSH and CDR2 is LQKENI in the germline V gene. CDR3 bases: TGTGCCAGCTCACCAACCTCAGGGGTCCCCTCCTACGAGCAGTACTTC. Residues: CASSPTSGVPSYEQYF. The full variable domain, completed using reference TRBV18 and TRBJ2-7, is NAGVMQNPRHLVRRRGQEARLRCSPMKGHSHVYWYRQLPEEGLKFMVYLQKENIIDESGMPKERFSAEFPKEGPSILRIQQVVRGDSAAYFCASSPTSGVPSYEQYFGPGTRLTVT.

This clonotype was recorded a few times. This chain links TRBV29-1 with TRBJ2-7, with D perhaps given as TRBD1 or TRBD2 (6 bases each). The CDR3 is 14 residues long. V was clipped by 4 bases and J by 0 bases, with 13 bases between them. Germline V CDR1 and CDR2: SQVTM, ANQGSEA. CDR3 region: CSVGGGLSSYEQYF. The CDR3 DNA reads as TGCAGCGTTGGAGGGGGGCTTTCCTCCTACGAGCAGTACTTC.

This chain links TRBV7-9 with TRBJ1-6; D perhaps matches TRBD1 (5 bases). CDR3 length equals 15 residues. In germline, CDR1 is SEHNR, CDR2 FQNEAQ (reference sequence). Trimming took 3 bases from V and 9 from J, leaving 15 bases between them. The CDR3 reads CASSLGGTEGSPLHF. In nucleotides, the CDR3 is TGTGCCAGCAGCTTGGGGGGGACCGAGGGTTCACCCCTCCACTTT.

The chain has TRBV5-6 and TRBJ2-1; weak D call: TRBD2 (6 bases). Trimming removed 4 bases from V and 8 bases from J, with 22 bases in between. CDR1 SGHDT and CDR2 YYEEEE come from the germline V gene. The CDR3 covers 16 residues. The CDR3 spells CASSPSTRFGWDEQFF. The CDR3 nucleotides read TGTGCCAGCAGCCCATCGACTAGATTCGGATGGGATGAGCAGTTCTTC.

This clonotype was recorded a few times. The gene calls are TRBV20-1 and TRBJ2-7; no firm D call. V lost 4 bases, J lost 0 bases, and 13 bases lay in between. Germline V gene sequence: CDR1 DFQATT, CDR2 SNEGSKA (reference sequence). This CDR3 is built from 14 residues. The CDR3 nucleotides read TGCAGTGCTAAAGCGCAGACTTACTCCTACGAGCAGTACTTC. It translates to CSAKAQTYSYEQYF.